Following are 18 T cell receptor beta chains from one sample sequenced in a study of beta chain features in type 1 diabetes. General study findings and limits: Shortening that was moderate but significant affected the TCRB CDR3s of Type 1 diabetes patients in all four CD4+ subsets.

Their cognate antigens are unknown. Expressed TCRB transcripts were sequenced because the entire RNA isolate underwent reverse transcription. Sequenced by immunoSEQ multiplex PCR; TCRdb stores in-frame clones only, minus some. The table lists about 650,000 clones, under 15% of them singletons, with more than 0.1% in the top ten. The sample was naive CD4+ T cells from blood. The origin of the receptors is a man aged 25 to 40 with type 1 diabetes.

This clone was picked up a small number of times. The chain recombines TRBV7-6 with TRBJ1-4; D gene uncertain. Trimming took 2 bases from V and 7 from J, leaving 11 bases between them. The CDR3 loop spans 14 amino acids. The V gene's germline CDR1 is SGHVS and CDR2 FNYEAQ. CDR3 residues: CASSLSGGGEKLFF. CDR3 nucleotides: TGTGCCAGCAGCTTATCAGGTGGAGGTGAAAAACTGTTTTTT.

This clone was counted a few times. The chain joins TRBV9 to TRBJ2-2, with 11 bases fitting TRBD1. J was trimmed by 4 bases and V by 4 bases; bases with no gene match: 12. The CDR3 is made up of 18 amino acids. The germline V gene has CDR1 SGDLS and CDR2 YYNGEE. The CDR3 reads CASSTPGTGGSATGELFF. The CDR3 nucleotides read TGTGCCAGCAGCACACCCGGGACAGGGGGATCGGCCACCGGGGAGCTGTTTTTT.

There are a few counts of this clone. The rearrangement links TRBV12-2 to TRBJ2-3; TRBD2 reflects the table's D call only, with no check against the DNA. TRBV12-2 is marked as a pseudogene. CDR3 length equals 18 residues. CDR3 DNA sequence: TGTGCAAGTCGCTTAGCCCGACCTGGGGCGGGGGGCGGAGATACGCAGTATTTT. Its protein is CASRLARPGAGGGDTQYF.

As DNA, the CDR3 is TGCGCCAGCAGATTACCGGGACAGGGGAACACCGGGGAGCTGTTTTTT. It specifies CASRLPGQGNTGELFF. This chain joins TRBV5-1 and TRBJ2-2; 9 bases line up with TRBD1. The CDR3 covers 16 residues. Trimming removed 5 bases from V and 1 base from J; junction bases left unmatched: 6. Germline CDR1 is SGHRS and CDR2 is YFSETQ.

This clone has only a few counts. This chain links TRBV4-2 with TRBJ1-4; D remains unclear. The CDR3 covers 15 residues. Trimming cost V 1 base and J 7 bases, with 13 bases left between them. Germline-derived CDR1 and CDR2 are LGHNA and YNFKEQ. In nucleotides, the CDR3 is TGTGCCAGCAGCCAAGTGAGAGGGTCTGGTGAAAAACTGTTTTTT. Encoded protein: CASSQVRGSGEKLFF.

The genes are TRBV5-1 and TRBJ2-1, with TRBD2 identical over 9 bases. CDR1 and CDR2 (germline): SGHRS, YFSETQ. Germline trimming cut 7 bases from V and 1 base from J; bases unmatched to any gene: 15. The CDR3 is 18 residues long. The CDR3 spells CASARDSGGDGSYNEQFF. In DNA, the CDR3 is TGCGCCAGCGCCCGAGATAGCGGGGGTGATGGATCCTACAATGAGCAGTTCTTC.

This clone has a handful of counts. J is TRBJ2-1 and V is TRBV5-1; 9 nucleotides match TRBD1. Losses at the gene ends were 4 bases for V and 4 bases for J; bases not matched to a gene: 9. This CDR3 contains 16 residues. Germline V lookup: CDR1 SGHRS, CDR2 YFSETQ. CDR3 amino acids: CASSVLGTGLYNEQFF. CDR3 in DNA: TGCGCCAGCAGCGTCCTGGGGACAGGGCTTTACAATGAGCAGTTCTTC.

This clone has more than one count but fewer than ten. V is TRBV28 and J is TRBJ2-2, with D unclear. Trimming shortened V by 2 bases and J by 7 bases, and 14 bases separated the two germline ends. Per germline, CDR1 MDHEN and CDR2 SYDVKM. CDR3 length: 15 residues. The DNA of the CDR3 is TGTGCCAGCAGTTTACAGAACAAGATGAGCGGGGAGCTGTTTTTT. Encoded protein: CASSLQNKMSGELFF.

This clone has ten or more counts. The CDR3 coding sequence is TGTGCCAGCTCACTTCAGGTTGCGAACACTGAAGCTTTCTTT. It translates to CASSLQVANTEAFF. The gene calls are TRBV18 and TRBJ1-1, with D uncertain. Trimming removed 4 bases from V and 1 base from J, with 10 bases in between. There are 14 residues in the CDR3. Germline values: CDR1 KGHSH, CDR2 LQKENI.

The chain is built from TRBV5-4 and TRBJ2-5; D might be TRBD1 or TRBD2, each matching 6 bases. Between the trimmed V and J ends, which lost 4 bases and 7 bases, there was a span of 23 bases. There are 16 residues in the CDR3. The germline V gene encodes CDR1 SGHNT and CDR2 YYREEE (reference sequence). DNA of the CDR3: TGTGCCAGCAGCGCCCCCGGGACAATAAACGGGGGGACCCAGTACTTC. Amino acids: CASSAPGTINGGTQYF.

The chain employs TRBV2 and TRBJ1-3, with D uncertain. This CDR3 contains 15 residues. V was clipped by 4 bases and J by 2 bases, with 12 bases between them. Germline lookup yields CDR1 SNHLY and CDR2 FYNNEI. CDR3 in amino acids: CASSGTRTAGNTIYF. CDR3 DNA: TGTGCCAGCAGTGGAACACGGACCGCTGGAAACACCATATATTTT.

This clone came up a few times. The chain has TRBV7-2 and TRBJ1-1, with D possibly being TRBD1 (6 bases). The germline V gene has CDR1 SGHTA and CDR2 FQGNSA. Trimming took off 8 bases at V and 1 base at J, with 11 bases between the two ends. This CDR3 is built from 13 residues. The CDR3 DNA reads TGTGCCAGCGGGGGACAAGGGAACACTGAAGCTTTCTTT. It translates to CASGGQGNTEAFF.

The chain combines TRBV7-6 with TRBJ2-7, with TRBD1 matching 11 bases. Looked up from germline, CDR1 is SGHVS and CDR2 is FNYEAQ. This CDR3 is 15 amino acids long. Losses at the gene ends were 6 bases for V and 6 bases for J; bases not matched to a gene: 10. The CDR3 is CASRSRPGQGGEQYF. For the CDR3, the DNA is TGTGCCAGCAGATCCCGGCCGGGACAGGGGGGCGAGCAGTACTTC.

CDR3 sequence (DNA): TGTGCCAGCGCGCCCCGGGGTGACTATGGCTACACCTTC. It translates to CASAPRGDYGYTF. The V call is TRBV6-5, the J call TRBJ1-2; D unclear. In germline, CDR1 is MNHEY, CDR2 SVGAGI. V was shortened by 8 bases and J by 3 bases, with 13 bases between the two germline ends. This CDR3 has 13 amino acids.

This chain uses TRBV9 with TRBJ2-7; no firm D call. The germline gives CDR1 SGDLS, CDR2 YYNGEE. This CDR3 has 14 amino acids. V shed 0 bases and J shed 2 bases, with 9 bases lying between them. CDR3 sequence: CASSVDQATYEQYF. CDR3 DNA sequence: TGTGCCAGCAGCGTAGACCAGGCAACCTACGAGCAGTACTTC. The full variable domain, with the rest looked up from reference TRBV9 and TRBJ2-7, is DSGVTQTPKHLITATGQRVTLRCSPRSGDLSVYWYQQSLDQGLQFLIQYYNGEERAKGNILERFSAQQFPDLHSELNLSSLELGDSALYFCASSVDQATYEQYFGPGTRLTVT.

The chain links TRBV6-5 to TRBJ1-5; D is unclear. This CDR3 has 14 residues. Germline V gene lookup returns CDR1 MNHEY and CDR2 SVGAGI. V lost 4 bases and J 3 bases, leaving 10 bases between the germline ends. The CDR3 DNA is TGTGCCAGCAGTTTCCGGGATTCCAATCAGCCCCAGCATTTT. Its protein product is CASSFRDSNQPQHF.

The CDR3 DNA reads TGCAGCGTCGAGACCGCCCCCGAGGTTGAAGCTTTCTTT. It codes for CSVETAPEVEAFF. V and J are TRBV29-1 and TRBJ1-1; D is unresolved. Trimming left V 6 bases short and J 7 bases short, with 18 bases between. Per germline, CDR1 SQVTM and CDR2 ANQGSEA. The CDR3 loop spans 13 amino acids. Full variable domain (missing parts from reference TRBV29-1 and TRBJ1-1): SAVISQKPSRDICQRGTSLTIQCQVDSQVTMMFWYRQQPGQSLTLIATANQGSEATYESGFVIDKFPISRPNLTFSTLTVSNMSPEDSSIYLCSVETAPEVEAFFGQGTRLTVV.

This CDR3 is CASSLGQNQPQHF. The CDR3 DNA follows: TGTGCCAGCAGCCTTGGACAGAATCAGCCCCAGCATTTT. V usage is TRBV7-8 and J usage is TRBJ1-5; weak D call: TRBD1 (6 bases). This CDR3 contains 13 residues. From germline, CDR1 is SGHVS and CDR2 FQNEAQ. The ends were cut back, 5 bases at V and 4 bases at J, with 9 bases in the middle. The full variable domain, completed using reference TRBV7-8 and TRBJ1-5, is GAGVSQSPRYKVAKRGQDVALRCDPISGHVSLFWYQQALGQGPEFLTYFQNEAQLDKSGLPSDRFFAERPEGSVSTLKIQRTQQEDSAVYLCASSLGQNQPQHFGDGTRLSIL.